One sample yielded the 17 T cell receptor beta chains listed below, sequenced in a study of blood T cells in healthy people across ages. Together with a sample-barcoded 5' primer, a J-beta primer mix was included in a second PCR lasting about 6 to 12 cycles. TCRdb used MiXCR to reprocess the 5' RACE reads, holding one entry per CDR3 protein. This table has 550,000 to 700,000 distinct CDR3 sequences, about 25% appearing once. The material sequenced was blood. These receptors all come from a woman in her 70s in good health.

This clonotype was seen more than once but under ten times. This chain joins TRBV15 and TRBJ1-2, with 8 positions matching TRBD1. CDR1 is LNHNV and CDR2 is YYDKDF in the germline V gene (reference sequence). The CDR3 runs to 14 residues. J lost 0 bases, V lost 3 bases, and 0 bases had no gene match. The CDR3 DNA is TGTGCCACCAGCAGGGGACAGGCTAACTATGGCTACACCTTC. Residues: CATSRGQANYGYTF.

This rearrangement joins TRBV9 to TRBJ2-7, with 8 bases aligning to TRBD1. The trim removed 0 bases at V and 2 bases at J, leaving 7 bases unmatched. This CDR3 is 16 amino acids long. Germline lookup yields CDR1 SGDLS and CDR2 YYNGEE. The CDR3 DNA reads as TGTGCCAGCAGCGTAGCTCCGGGACAGGAGGCCTACGAGCAGTACTTC. Protein: CASSVAPGQEAYEQYF.

This clonotype has just a few counts. V usage is TRBV14 and J usage is TRBJ2-5; 7 bases map to TRBD1. With 2 bases clipped from V and 4 bases from J, the junction kept 1 base outside the gene matches. The CDR3 length is 13 residues. The germline gives CDR1 SGHDN, CDR2 FVKESK. The DNA for the CDR3 is TGTGCCAGCAGCCAAAGGGGGCTAGAGACCCAGTACTTC. It specifies CASSQRGLETQYF. Looking up the rest from reference TRBV14 and TRBJ2-5 gives the full variable domain: EAGVTQFPSHSVIEKGQTVTLRCDPISGHDNLYWYRRVMGKEIKFLLHFVKESKQDESGMPNNRFLAERTGGTYSTLKVQPAELEDSGVYFCASSQRGLETQYFGPGTRLLVL.

V and J are TRBV20-1 and TRBJ2-2, with 8 bases matching TRBD2. The germline CDR1 and CDR2 sequences are DFQATT and SNEGSKA (reference sequence). The CDR3 loop spans 16 amino acids. J gave up 8 bases and V 5 bases, and 16 bases lay outside the gene matches. The CDR3 DNA reads TGCAGTGCTCAAAGAATGACCGGACTAGCTACAGGGGAGCTGTTTTTT. This translates into CSAQRMTGLATGELFF.

The chain has TRBV7-9 and TRBJ2-3; TRBD1 might be the D (5 bases). Trimming cost V 6 bases and J 4 bases, with 29 bases left between them. The CDR3 contains 19 residues. Germline CDR1 is SEHNR and CDR2 is FQNEAQ (reference sequence). CDR3 nucleotide sequence: TGTGCCAGCAGTCCCGGCTTATTAGGAAGGGGCGAAAATCCAGATACGCAGTATTTT. It is translated as CASSPGLLGRGENPDTQYF.

There are many counts of this clonotype. The V gene is TRBV29-1, the J gene TRBJ2-5; maybe TRBD2 (7 bases). Trimming took off 5 bases at V and 4 bases at J, with 14 bases between the two ends. The CDR3 is made up of 13 amino acids. Per the germline V gene, CDR1 is SQVTM and CDR2 is ANQGSEA. The CDR3 region is CSVSLAGAETQYF. The DNA for the CDR3 is TGCAGCGTTTCCCTTGCGGGGGCAGAGACCCAGTACTTC.

This clonotype was recorded a few times. V and J are TRBV4-3 and TRBJ1-4; D perhaps matches TRBD1 (5 bases). Looked up from germline, CDR1 is LGHNA and CDR2 is YSLEER. The CDR3 runs 19 residues. With 0 bases removed from V and 0 bases from J, the gap between germline ends came to 17 bases. This chain's CDR3 is CASSQDPRTAGTTNEKLFF. CDR3 bases: TGCGCCAGCAGCCAAGACCCCCGGACTGCAGGGACAACTAATGAAAAACTGTTTTTT.

The V and J genes are TRBV10-3 and TRBJ1-3; D is ambiguous. The CDR3 is made up of 14 amino acids. Germline V gives CDR1 ENHRY, CDR2 SYGVKD. Deletions cut 0 bases from V and 4 bases from J, with 7 bases between. The CDR3 sequence: CAISESVGGNTIYF. The CDR3 coding sequence is TGTGCCATCAGTGAGTCGGTCGGGGGAAACACCATATATTTT.

The chain combines TRBV20-1 with TRBJ2-7; 9 bases are a match to TRBD1. Germline lookup yields CDR1 DFQATT and CDR2 SNEGSKA (reference sequence). The CDR3 loop spans 13 amino acids. Losses at the gene ends were 6 bases for V and 2 bases for J; bases not matched to a gene: 5. The CDR3 DNA sequence: TGCAGTGCAAGACAGGGGGTTGCCTACGAGCAGTACTTC. Residues: CSARQGVAYEQYF.

V usage is TRBV7-2 and J usage is TRBJ2-5; 11 nucleotides agree with TRBD2. The last part of the DNA fits TRBJ2-1 better; the J call may be wrong. Germline V gene sequence: CDR1 SGHTA, CDR2 FQGNSA. The CDR3 sequence is 14 residues long. The CDR3 loop reads CASSLGSGGAEQFF. In DNA, the CDR3 is TGTGCCAGCAGCTTGGGTAGCGGGGGGGCGGAGCAGTTCTTC.

The V gene is TRBV2, the J gene TRBJ2-2; possible D gene TRBD2, 6 bases. The CDR3 contains 15 residues. Trimming cost V 3 bases and J 4 bases, with 12 bases left between them. Germline-derived CDR1 and CDR2 are SNHLY and FYNNEI. CDR3: CASSDKIGGTGELFF. The CDR3 DNA sequence: TGTGCCAGCAGTGATAAAATCGGGGGCACCGGGGAGCTGTTTTTT. Complete variable domain (other parts from reference TRBV2 and TRBJ2-2): EPEVTQTPSHQVTQMGQEVILRCVPISNHLYFYWYRQILGQKVEFLVSFYNNEISEKSEIFDDQFSVERPDGSNFTLKIRSTKLEDSAMYFCASSDKIGGTGELFFGEGSRLTVL.

This clonotype has only a few counts. In nucleotides, the CDR3 is TGTGCCAGCAGCCAAGATCTGGGGCTCTCACAGTTCTTC. Its protein product is CASSQDLGLSQFF. The chain links TRBV4-2 to TRBJ2-1; a weak D match, TRBD1 (5 bases). Deletions cut 0 bases from V and 13 bases from J, with 13 bases between. The CDR3 is 13 amino acids. Germline V gene data show CDR1 as LGHNA and CDR2 as YNFKEQ.

This clonotype turned up a few times. The chain recombines TRBV5-1 with TRBJ1-1; no definite D call. With 0 bases removed from V and 2 bases from J, the gap between germline ends came to 14 bases. The V gene's germline CDR1 is SGHRS and CDR2 YFSETQ. CDR3 length: 16 residues. CDR3 sequence: CASSLAGVRINTEAFF. CDR3 in DNA: TGCGCCAGCAGCTTGGCCGGTGTCCGAATTAACACTGAAGCTTTCTTT.

The V call is TRBV14, the J call TRBJ2-5, with D possibly TRBD1 on 6 matching bases. V dropped 2 bases and J dropped 1 base, with 14 bases sitting between them. The CDR3 is made up of 16 amino acids. Germline V gene sequence: CDR1 SGHDN, CDR2 FVKESK. The CDR3 loop is CASSQPQGSVQETQYF. In nucleotides, the CDR3 is TGTGCCAGCAGCCAACCCCAGGGGTCTGTCCAAGAGACCCAGTACTTC. The entire variable domain, with the rest obtained from reference TRBV14 and TRBJ2-5, is as follows: EAGVTQFPSHSVIEKGQTVTLRCDPISGHDNLYWYRRVMGKEIKFLLHFVKESKQDESGMPNNRFLAERTGGTYSTLKVQPAELEDSGVYFCASSQPQGSVQETQYFGPGTRLLVL.

This clonotype has a handful of counts. The chain combines TRBV5-6 with TRBJ2-7; 9 positions match TRBD1. After removal of 4 bases from V and 1 base from J, the junction contained 6 bases not matched to a gene. Germline-derived CDR1 and CDR2 are SGHDT and YYEEEE. This CDR3 is 15 amino acids long. CDR3 bases: TGTGCCAGCAGCGGAAGGACAGGGGAGTCCTACGAGCAGTACTTC. Protein sequence: CASSGRTGESYEQYF.

This clonotype was recorded a few times. This chain uses TRBV7-6 with TRBJ1-3, with D perhaps TRBD1 (5 bases). The CDR3 consists of 13 residues. Germline assignment: CDR1 SGHVS and CDR2 FNYEAQ. Between the trimmed V and J ends, which lost 3 bases and 4 bases, there was a span of 7 bases. The chain's CDR3 is CASSFQGGNTIYF. CDR3 nucleotide sequence: TGTGCCAGCAGCTTTCAGGGAGGAAACACCATATATTTT.

CDR3 region: CASSALLGSPLHF. The CDR3 DNA sequence: TGTGCCAGCAGCGCGCTCTTAGGATCACCCCTCCACTTT. This chain connects TRBV7-3 to TRBJ1-6; D unclear. The CDR3 has 13 residues. The ends were cut back, 5 bases at V and 10 bases at J, with 12 bases in the middle. The germline CDR1 and CDR2 sequences are SGHTA and FQGTGA. The whole variable domain, remainder taken from reference TRBV7-3 and TRBJ1-6, is GAGVSQTPSNKVTEKGKYVELRCDPISGHTALYWYRQSLGQGPEFLIYFQGTGAADDSGLPNDRFFAVRPEGSVSTLKIQRTERGDSAVYLCASSALLGSPLHFGNGTRLTVT.